These 3 T cell receptor beta chains were sequenced from one sample in a study of cytotoxic CD8 clonotypes in ibrutinib-treated CLL. Only in-frame clones appear in the TCRdb table, and some are missing; sequencing was by immunoSEQ multiplex PCR. Altogether more than 200,000 clones are present, 75% to 85% being singletons, with the ten largest covering more than 9.5%. The material sequenced was PBMCs, taken after 12 months of ibrutinib treatment. The source of these receptors is a human donor with chronic lymphocytic leukemia.

This chain links TRBV15 with TRBJ2-2; maybe TRBD2 (5 bases). The CDR3 is 16 amino acids. Trimming removed 0 bases at V and 4 bases at J, with 12 bases between. CDR1 LNHNV and CDR2 YYDKDF come from the germline V gene (reference sequence). Written as DNA, the CDR3 is TGTGCCACCAGCAGAGATCCCACGGGGTTCACCGGGGAGCTGTTTTTT. This codes for CATSRDPTGFTGELFF.

This chain uses TRBV11-3 with TRBJ2-6, with D unclear. Deletions cut 3 bases from V and 2 bases from J, with 2 bases between. The CDR3 contains 13 residues. Per the germline V gene, CDR1 is SGHNT and CDR2 is YENEEA. CDR3 region: CASSFTGANVLTF. CDR3 sequence (DNA): TGTGCCAGCAGCTTTACTGGGGCCAACGTCCTGACTTTC.

In the case of this clone: Other DNA sequences from this sample encode an identical CDR3 as well. This chain's CDR3 is CASSTQETQYF. The CDR3 DNA reads TGCGCCAGCAGCACCCAAGAGACCCAGTACTTC. This chain joins TRBV5-1 and TRBJ2-5; D is unclear. The V and J ends lost 4 bases and 1 base respectively, with 2 bases between them. Germline V gene lookup returns CDR1 SGHRS and CDR2 YFSETQ. The CDR3 has 11 residues. The whole variable domain, filled in from reference TRBV5-1 and TRBJ2-5, reads KAGVTQTPRYLIKTRGQQVTLSCSPISGHRSVSWYQQTPGQGLQFLFEYFSETQRNKGNFPGRFSGRQFSNSRSEMNVSTLELGDSALYLCASSTQETQYFGPGTRLLVL.